The clone carrying this T cell receptor (beta chain) has a handful of counts. A J-beta primer mix and a sample-barcoded 5' primer were used in a second PCR of roughly 6 to 11 cycles. One entry per CDR3 protein, called by TCRdb with MiXCR from the 5' RACE reads. The sample holds approximately 1.5 million distinct CDR3 sequences, about 35% seen once. This specimen belongs to a study of blood T cells in healthy people across ages. Germline lookup yields CDR1 MNHEY and CDR2 SVGEGT. V trimming: 2 bases; J trimming: 10 bases; junction bases outside the gene matches: 7. This CDR3 is built from 14 residues. The receptor was isolated from a woman aged 25 to 39 in good health. The chain links TRBV6-2 or TRBV6-3 to TRBJ2-4; 8 nucleotides match TRBD1. The material sequenced was blood. Here the CDR3 reads CASSYNRGEWIQYF. The CDR3 coding sequence is TGTGCCAGCAGTTACAACAGGGGGGAATGGATTCAGTACTTC.